These 20 T cell receptor beta chains came from one sample sequenced in a study of tumor-infiltrating lymphocytes in primary liver carcinoma. Unsorted whole blood yielded the blood RNA, and germline DNA was also extracted. The authors made TCR beta cDNA from approximately 490 ng total RNA with a constant-region primer. ARM-PCR was slightly modified, and three nested multiplex PCR rounds with it gave rise to the TCR beta libraries. A C-beta reverse primer was combined with TRBV1-TRBV30 forward primers in the first two PCR rounds, and each round had about 10 cycles. In TCRdb, the multiplex PCR reads were re-called with MiXCR into one record per CDR3 protein. The sample holds 300,000 to 350,000 distinct CDR3 sequences, roughly 61% seen once. The source material was peripheral blood. All receptors come from a middle-aged man with primary liver carcinoma and hepatitis B virus infection.

V gene TRBV28 combines with J gene TRBJ1-3; D remains ambiguous. Between the trimmed V and J ends, which lost 2 bases and 0 bases, there was a span of 2 bases. This CDR3 is 13 amino acids long. Germline CDR1 MDHEN, CDR2 SYDVKM. CDR3 DNA sequence: TGTGCCAGCAGTTTAATCTCTGGAAACACCATATATTTT. This sequence encodes CASSLISGNTIYF.

The V and J genes are TRBV28 and TRBJ2-7; 7 positions agree with TRBD2. V lost 3 bases to trimming and J lost 3 bases; unmatched junction nucleotides: 8. The CDR3 has 15 residues. CDR1 is MDHEN, CDR2 SYDVKM, per germline. The CDR3 DNA follows: TGTGCCAGCAGTTTCGAGGAGCGGGAAATCTACGAGCAGTACTTC. Encoded protein: CASSFEEREIYEQYF. Full variable domain (rest looked up from reference TRBV28 and TRBJ2-7): DVKVTQSSRYLVKRTGEKVFLECVQDMDHENMFWYRQDPGLGLRLIYFSYDVKMKEKGDIPEGYSVSREKKERFSLILESASTNQTSMYLCASSFEEREIYEQYFGPGTRLTVT.

Worth noting for this clonotype: A much bigger clone sits one base away, suggesting this may be a read error. The gene calls are TRBV6-5 and TRBJ2-1, with 8 bases lining up with TRBD1. CDR1 and CDR2 from the germline V gene are MNHEY and SVGAGI. The length of the CDR3 is 14 residues. The chain's CDR3 is CASSPRTGWAERFF. The DNA of the CDR3 is TGTGCCAGCAGTCCGCGGACAGGGTGGGCTGAGCGGTTCTTC.

This clonotype was seen more than once but under ten times. This chain uses TRBV6-2 or TRBV6-3 with TRBJ1-4; TRBD1 is a possible D gene (5 bases). Trimming removed 8 bases at V and 8 bases at J, with 12 bases between. Germline V gene sequence: CDR1 MNHEY, CDR2 SVGEGT. This CDR3 contains 12 residues. The chain's CDR3 is CASGQGREKLFF. The CDR3 DNA follows: TGTGCCAGCGGTCAGGGAAGGGAAAAACTGTTTTTT.

This clonotype was picked up one time. A much larger clone is a single base away; this may be a read error. This sequence joins TRBV6-5 and TRBJ1-5; TRBD1 aligns across 9 bases. The germline gives CDR1 MNHEY, CDR2 SVGAGI. The CDR3 covers 18 residues. The CDR3 DNA reads TGTGCCAGCAGAACGTCCCCTCCCGGGACAGGGTTCGATCAGACCCAGCATTTT. This codes for CASRTSPPGTGFDQTQHF.

This clonotype has only a few counts. V and J are TRBV5-1 and TRBJ2-7; D unclear. The CDR3 runs to 14 residues. Germline V CDR1 and CDR2: SGHRS, YFSETQ. The V gene lost 1 base and the J gene lost 7 bases, with 15 bases spanning the gap. CDR3 sequence reads: CASSLKSEWKEQYF. The CDR3 DNA reads as TGCGCCAGCAGCTTGAAGTCAGAATGGAAGGAGCAGTACTTC.

On this clonotype itself: Sequence at one end of the junction differs from germline and may be a read error. V usage is TRBV29-1 and J usage is TRBJ2-2; TRBD1 agrees at 11 bases. Germline assignment: CDR1 SQVTM and CDR2 ANQGSEA. The length of the CDR3 is 15 residues. Here the CDR3 reads CSVEGQGDIPGELFF. Written as DNA, the CDR3 is TGTAGCGTTGAGGGACAGGGGGATATCCCCGGGGAGCTGTTTTTT.

This clonotype was seen repeatedly, ten times or more. The gene calls are TRBV12-3 or TRBV12-4 and TRBJ1-2; weak D call: TRBD1 (6 bases). Trimming shortened V by 4 bases and J by 3 bases, and 9 bases separated the two germline ends. The CDR3 loop spans 13 amino acids. The CDR3 DNA reads as TGTGCCAGCAGTTCTAACAGGGACTATGGCTACACCTTC. Protein: CASSSNRDYGYTF.

This chain links TRBV29-1 with TRBJ1-1; 8 bases align to TRBD1. J was trimmed by 7 bases and V by 4 bases; bases with no gene match: 5. The CDR3 extends over 12 amino acids. The germline CDR1 and CDR2 sequences are SQVTM and ANQGSEA. The CDR3: CSVATGVSEAFF. DNA for the CDR3: TGCAGCGTTGCGACAGGGGTCAGTGAAGCTTTCTTT.

Concerning this clonotype itself: The junction shows a germline mismatch at one end, possibly a read error. V is TRBV5-1 and J is TRBJ2-2, with D possibly matching TRBD2 (6 bases). CDR3 length: 18 amino acids. CDR1 and CDR2 from the germline V gene are SGHRS and YFSETQ. The CDR3 nucleotides read TGCGCCAACAGCTTGTTTTGGCGGGGCAGCTCTAACACCGGGGAGCTGTTTTTT. Amino acids: CANSLFWRGSSNTGELFF.

Regarding this clonotype: The final CDR3 position lacks the conserved phenylalanine or tryptophan, pointing to a likely read error. The chain couples TRBV11-2 to TRBJ2-7, with no clear D. Germline lookup yields CDR1 SGHAT and CDR2 FQNNGV. The CDR3 is 13 amino acids. CDR3 residues: CASSLVLSYKQYL. CDR3 nucleotide sequence: TGTGCCAGCAGCTTAGTTTTGTCCTACAAGCAGTACCTC.

This clonotype has more than one count but fewer than ten. The gene calls are TRBV10-1 and TRBJ2-2; 8 bases fit TRBD2. The CDR3 length is 15 residues. Unmatched junction bases numbered 4, after V lost 3 bases and J lost 4 bases. Germline CDR1 is WNHNN and CDR2 is SYGVQD (reference sequence). CDR3 region: CASSEREGLTGELFF. CDR3 nucleotide sequence: TGCGCCAGCAGTGAACGGGAGGGCCTCACCGGGGAGCTGTTTTTT.

Regarding this clonotype: A much larger clone differs from this one at a single base, so this may be a read error. The genes are TRBV6-5 and TRBJ2-5; TRBD2 is a possible D gene (5 bases). The CDR3 extends over 14 amino acids. Per germline, CDR1 MNHEY and CDR2 SVGAGI. For the CDR3, the DNA is TGTGCCTGCAGTTACTATAGAGGGTCTGGGACCCAGTACTTC. This encodes CACSYYRGSGTQYF.

This clonotype was seen at least ten times. The chain employs TRBV6-5 and TRBJ2-5; TRBD2 agrees at 13 bases. The J segment lost 5 bases and the V segment lost 6 bases, leaving 3 bases of the junction unmatched. This CDR3 spans 14 amino acids. CDR1 and CDR2 from the germline V gene are MNHEY and SVGAGI. The CDR3 spells CASRRTSGSETQYF. The CDR3 DNA is TGTGCCAGCAGACGGACTAGCGGGAGCGAGACCCAGTACTTC.

This chain uses TRBV9 with TRBJ2-1; D is tentatively TRBD1 or TRBD2 (5 bases each). Germline values: CDR1 SGDLS, CDR2 YYNGEE. V was shortened by 0 bases and J by 6 bases, with 13 bases between the two germline ends. The CDR3 consists of 15 residues. DNA for the CDR3: TGTGCCAGCAGCGTAGCCCCGGGGCCCCCCAATGAGCAGTTCTTC. Residues: CASSVAPGPPNEQFF.

On this clonotype: A much larger clone lies one base from this, so it may be a read error. The CDR3 region is CDTIAGGGTDTQYF. CDR3 nucleotides: TGTGACACGATAGCGGGAGGAGGCACAGATACGCAGTATTTT. The chain joins TRBV10-3 to TRBJ2-3; 10 bases are shared with TRBD2. The CDR3 is made up of 14 amino acids. Germline CDR1 is ENHRY and CDR2 is SYGVKD.

This chain links TRBV18 with TRBJ2-7; no clear D. Per the germline V gene, CDR1 is KGHSH and CDR2 is LQKENI. V dropped 0 bases and J dropped 5 bases, with 11 bases sitting between them. CDR3 length: 14 amino acids. The CDR3 here is CASSPPTRQDEQYF. The CDR3, as DNA: TGTGCCAGCTCACCACCAACACGTCAGGACGAGCAGTACTTC.

This rearrangement joins TRBV6-5 to TRBJ2-1, with 8 bases identical to TRBD2. CDR3 length: 17 amino acids. With V trimmed by 5 bases and J by 14 bases, 23 bases remained unmatched. CDR1 and CDR2 from the germline V gene are MNHEY and SVGAGI. The CDR3 reads CASSVWWRSGSGDAEFF. The CDR3 DNA sequence: TGTGCCAGCAGTGTATGGTGGCGCAGCGGGAGTGGGGATGCGGAGTTCTTC.

The rearrangement links TRBV28 to TRBJ2-3; no reliable D call. CDR1 and CDR2 from the germline V gene are MDHEN and SYDVKM. CDR3 size: 11 residues. Trimming took off 6 bases at V and 6 bases at J, with 7 bases between the two ends. In DNA form, the CDR3 reads TGTGCCAGCAGCATAGAGGATACGCAGTATTTT. This codes for CASSIEDTQYF.

About this clonotype itself: It may be a read error: a sequence one base away is much more abundant. The chain employs TRBV12-3 or TRBV12-4 and TRBJ2-1, with D perhaps matching TRBD2 (5 bases). The length of the CDR3 is 15 residues. The CDR3 nucleotides are TGTGCCAGCAGTTTGCAAGAGCGGACCTACAATGATCAGTTCTTC. As protein: CASSLQERTYNDQFF.